The present entry profiles one TCR beta chain with its context. This sample is drawn from a study of T cell changes during pregnancy in multiple sclerosis. Clones were sequenced by immunoSEQ multiplex PCR, and TCRdb holds only the in-frame ones, with some missing. The table lists about 11,000 clones, over 90% of them singletons. Germline assignment: CDR1 SGHKS and CDR2 YYEKEE (reference sequence). V shed 4 bases and J 5 bases; nucleotides not matched to a gene: 4. This CDR3 comprises 13 residues. The chain employs TRBV5-5 and TRBJ1-1, with 8 bases fitting TRBD1. Sequencing used CD4+ T cells from peripheral blood mononuclear cells, obtained before pregnancy. The source is a female donor with multiple sclerosis, enrolled in a pregnancy study. In DNA form, the CDR3 reads TGTGCCAGCAGCCCACAGGGGGATACTGAAGCTTTCTTT. It codes for CASSPQGDTEAFF.